What follows are 20 T cell receptor beta chains derived from one specimen sequenced in a study of T cell changes during pregnancy in multiple sclerosis. Clones were read by immunoSEQ multiplex PCR, and TCRdb kept only the in-frame ones, dropping some. The sample includes around 40,000 clones, roughly 89% of them seen just once. Sequences were derived from CD8+ T cells from peripheral blood mononuclear cells, sampled in the second trimester of pregnancy. These receptors were collected from a female donor with multiple sclerosis, enrolled in a pregnancy study.

This clone was seen only a few times. The chain carries TRBV4-2 and TRBJ2-7, with TRBD1 identical over 7 bases. The CDR3 extends over 14 amino acids. Germline V CDR1 and CDR2: LGHNA, YNFKEQ. V was pared by 1 base and J by 6 bases, with 6 bases of the junction left unmatched. The CDR3 loop is CASSQAIRQGEQYF. The CDR3 nucleotides read TGTGCCAGCAGCCAAGCCATCCGACAGGGCGAGCAGTACTTC.

J is TRBJ1-1 and V is TRBV4-1; TRBD1 might be the D (5 bases). CDR1 and CDR2 from the germline V gene are MGHRA and YSYEKL. The CDR3 is 16 amino acids. Trimming took 2 bases from V and 4 from J, leaving 17 bases between them. The CDR3, as DNA: TGCGCCAGCAGCCAAAGTGGCCTCCCGGGGGGCACTGAAGCTTTCTTT. This codes for CASSQSGLPGGTEAFF.

The chain employs TRBV18 and TRBJ2-7; TRBD1 agrees at 7 bases. CDR1 and CDR2 from the germline V gene are KGHSH and LQKENI. The CDR3 is 15 amino acids. Trimming at V came to 1 base and at J to 2 bases, leaving 5 bases not matched to a gene. CDR3 nucleotides: TGTGCCAGCTCACCACGACAGGGCACCCCCTACGAGCAGTACTTC. Translation: CASSPRQGTPYEQYF.

The chain uses TRBV11-2 and TRBJ2-7; tentatively, D is TRBD1 (5 bases). Trimming stripped 1 base from V and 2 bases from J, with 18 bases between. This CDR3 is 17 amino acids long. Germline V lookup: CDR1 SGHAT, CDR2 FQNNGV. The CDR3 here is CASSLGYRRDLTYEQYF. The CDR3 DNA is TGTGCCAGCAGCTTAGGGTATCGCAGGGATCTTACCTACGAGCAGTACTTC.

The chain carries TRBV4-1 and TRBJ2-7; D is perhaps TRBD2 (5 bases). This CDR3 region has 14 residues. Germline values: CDR1 MGHRA, CDR2 YSYEKL. V was trimmed by 2 bases and J by 6 bases, leaving 14 bases between them. The CDR3 region is CASSQKWRGSEQYF. The DNA of the CDR3 is TGCGCCAGCAGCCAAAAGTGGCGAGGGAGCGAGCAGTACTTC.

The rearrangement uses TRBV7-6 and TRBJ1-2, with D possibly being TRBD1 (6 bases). CDR1 is SGHVS, CDR2 FNYEAQ, per germline. This CDR3 has 15 amino acids. The V end was cut by 1 base, the J end by 4 bases, with 13 bases between. CDR3 coding DNA: TGTGCCAGCAGCTTAGGACAGGACAGCCCCTATGGCTACACCTTC. Translated: CASSLGQDSPYGYTF.

The chain carries TRBV19 and TRBJ2-5, with TRBD2 matching over 10 bases. Germline lookup yields CDR1 LNHDA and CDR2 SQIVND (reference sequence). Trimming removed 6 bases from V and 3 bases from J; junction bases left unmatched: 7. The CDR3 consists of 15 residues. DNA for the CDR3: TGTGCCAGTAGCTCTACTAGCGGGGTAAAAGAGACCCAGTACTTC. Protein sequence: CASSSTSGVKETQYF.

The chain links TRBV13 to TRBJ2-3, with no clear D. V lost 0 bases, J lost 3 bases, and 7 bases lay in between. This CDR3 contains 14 residues. Per the germline V gene, CDR1 is PRHDT and CDR2 is FYEKMQ (reference sequence). The CDR3 sequence: CASSLGISTDTQYF. The CDR3 region has the DNA TGTGCCAGCAGCTTAGGGATTAGTACAGATACGCAGTATTTT.

V and J are TRBV13 and TRBJ2-7; 10 bases align to TRBD1. The CDR3 extends over 14 amino acids. Germline CDR1 and CDR2: PRHDT and FYEKMQ (reference sequence). V lost 5 bases to trimming and J lost 2 bases; unmatched junction nucleotides: 3. In nucleotides, the CDR3 is TGTGCCAGCAGCCGGACAGGGGGACCCTACGAGCAGTACTTC. Protein product: CASSRTGGPYEQYF.

This chain connects TRBV9 to TRBJ2-3; 7 positions agree with TRBD2. Germline V CDR1 and CDR2: SGDLS, YYNGEE. V lost 0 bases to trimming and J lost 2 bases; unmatched junction nucleotides: 3. CDR3 length equals 15 residues. CDR3: CASSVDGGSTDTQYF. CDR3 DNA sequence: TGTGCCAGCAGCGTAGACGGGGGGTCCACAGATACGCAGTATTTT.

J is TRBJ2-2 and V is TRBV5-4; D is unclear. This CDR3 contains 11 residues. CDR1 is SGHNT and CDR2 is YYREEE in the germline V gene (reference sequence). Trimming shortened V by 2 bases and J by 6 bases, and 2 bases separated the two germline ends. The CDR3 DNA follows: TGTGCCAGCAGCTTCGCCGGGGAGCTGTTTTTT. Its translation: CASSFAGELFF.

This clone was seen once. This chain links TRBV2 with TRBJ2-2, with TRBD2 matching over 8 bases. The germline CDR1 and CDR2 sequences are SNHLY and FYNNEI. This CDR3 comprises 17 residues. Germline trimming cut 3 bases from V and 7 bases from J; bases unmatched to any gene: 13. DNA for the CDR3: TGTGCCAGCAGTGAGCCCGGGAGGGCCGTTACCGGCGGGGAGCTGTTTTTT. Encoded protein: CASSEPGRAVTGGELFF.

J is TRBJ2-1 and V is TRBV29-1, with 10 bases identical to TRBD1. The CDR3 runs to 12 residues. Germline V gives CDR1 SQVTM, CDR2 ANQGSEA. V lost 7 bases, J lost 13 bases, and 10 bases stayed unmatched. CDR3 region: CSAVGTGALQFF. CDR3 in DNA: TGCAGCGCCGTGGGGACAGGGGCGCTTCAGTTCTTC.

This clone is a singleton in its sample. CDR3: CASSPWGSGGTYEQYF. The CDR3, as DNA: TGTGCCAGCAGCCCCTGGGGAAGCGGCGGGACCTACGAGCAGTACTTC. The chain carries TRBV7-9 and TRBJ2-7; perhaps TRBD2 as D (6 bases). The CDR3 has 16 amino acids. Deletions cut 5 bases from V and 2 bases from J, with 19 bases between. Germline assignment: CDR1 SEHNR and CDR2 FQNEAQ (reference sequence). The full variable domain, its missing parts supplied by reference TRBV7-9 and TRBJ2-7, is DTGVSQNPRHKITKRGQNVTFRCDPISEHNRLYWYRQTLGQGPEFLTYFQNEAQLEKSRLLSDRFSAERPKGSFSTLEIQRTEQGDSAMYLCASSPWGSGGTYEQYFGPGTRLTVT.

CDR3: CASSPEPGQDQAGYTF. DNA of the CDR3: TGTGCCAGCAGCCCCGAACCGGGACAGGACCAGGCTGGCTACACCTTC. The chain uses TRBV11-1 and TRBJ1-2; 8 nucleotides line up with TRBD1. Germline V gene lookup returns CDR1 SGHAT and CDR2 FQDESV (reference sequence). V gave up 5 bases and J gave up 7 bases; unmatched junction bases: 15. This CDR3 spans 16 amino acids.

The CDR3 DNA is TGTGCCAGCAGCGTCGGGACCGGGACAGCCTACGAGCAGTACTTC. Its translation: CASSVGTGTAYEQYF. The chain recombines TRBV9 with TRBJ2-7; 7 bases fit TRBD1. Germline V CDR1 and CDR2: SGDLS, YYNGEE. The CDR3 covers 15 residues. The J segment lost 2 bases and the V segment lost 2 bases, leaving 7 bases of the junction unmatched.

The chain couples TRBV10-3 to TRBJ2-1; 8 bases are a match to TRBD1. After removal of 10 bases from V and 0 bases from J, the junction contained 5 bases not matched to a gene. Looked up from germline, CDR1 is ENHRY and CDR2 is SYGVKD. The CDR3 length is 14 residues. The CDR3 DNA reads as TGTGCCACCCGGACAGGGAGCTCCTACAATGAGCAGTTCTTC. Its protein product is CATRTGSSYNEQFF.

The chain uses TRBV18 and TRBJ2-1; no reliable D call. Germline V lookup: CDR1 KGHSH, CDR2 LQKENI. The CDR3 totals 13 residues. Trimming removed 0 bases from V and 9 bases from J, with 9 bases in between. CDR3 sequence (DNA): TGTGCCAGCTCACCACCCCCCACCGGTGAGCAGTTCTTC. It specifies CASSPPPTGEQFF.

This chain uses TRBV7-9 with TRBJ1-1, with 8 bases fitting TRBD1. The CDR3 consists of 14 residues. Losses at the gene ends were 5 bases for V and 5 bases for J; bases not matched to a gene: 7. In germline, CDR1 is SEHNR, CDR2 FQNEAQ (reference sequence). CDR3 loop: CASSLIGQGTEAFF. CDR3 DNA sequence: TGTGCCAGCAGCCTTATCGGACAGGGAACTGAAGCTTTCTTT.

This clone was picked up one time. The rearrangement joins TRBV27 to TRBJ1-5; D unclear. The CDR3 loop spans 14 amino acids. The germline V gene encodes CDR1 MNHEY and CDR2 SMNVEV (reference sequence). V lost 2 bases and J 5 bases, leaving 10 bases between the germline ends. The CDR3 coding sequence is TGTGCCAGCAGTTTAACAGCTAACCATCAGCCCCAGCATTTT. Amino acids: CASSLTANHQPQHF.